Listed here are 28 T cell receptor beta chains from one sample, sequenced in a study of human T cells and chemical hapten exposure. TCRdb reanalysed the RACE reads using MiXCR and keeps one entry per CDR3 protein. The table shows 180,000 or so distinct CDR3 sequences, with under 35% occurring only once. The time point denotes: pre-sensitization, week 0. Treatment here: therapeutic diphenylcyclopropenone sensitization with weekly scalp DPC. This sample comprised whole blood, obtained in connection with sensitization to the hapten diphenylcyclopropenone (DPC). These receptors all come from a woman aged 25 to 39 with alopecia areata. Some clones in this sample may be carry-over from other donors' samples.

This clonotype was recorded a few times. The chain couples TRBV29-1 to TRBJ1-1; D unresolved. Deletions cut 6 bases from V and 2 bases from J, with 4 bases between. The germline V gene has CDR1 SQVTM and CDR2 ANQGSEA. The CDR3 totals 10 residues. The DNA of the CDR3 is TGCAGCGTCCTAAACACTGAAGCTTTCTTT. It codes for CSVLNTEAFF.

This clonotype was observed at least ten times. V is TRBV7-2 and J is TRBJ2-3, with D tentatively TRBD1 (5 bases). V dropped 0 bases and J dropped 6 bases, with 10 bases sitting between them. The CDR3 spans 14 residues. Germline values: CDR1 SGHTA, CDR2 FQGNSA. The CDR3 reads CASSLAFGADTQYF. DNA of the CDR3: TGTGCCAGCAGCTTAGCGTTTGGGGCGGATACGCAGTATTTT.

The rearrangement links TRBV7-2 to TRBJ1-1; 12 bases map to TRBD1. Germline assignment: CDR1 SGHTA and CDR2 FQGNSA. The J segment lost 10 bases and the V segment lost 5 bases, leaving 8 bases of the junction unmatched. The CDR3 extends over 14 amino acids. The CDR3 DNA is TGTGCCAGCAGCCAGGGACAGGGGGCGGGTAGAGCTTTCTTT. Translated: CASSQGQGAGRAFF. The full variable domain, rest sourced from reference TRBV7-2 and TRBJ1-1, is GAGVSQSPSNKVTEKGKDVELRCDPISGHTALYWYRQSLGQGLEFLIYFQGNSAPDKSGLPSDRFSAERTGGSVSTLTIQRTQQEDSAVYLCASSQGQGAGRAFFGQGTRLTVV.

This clonotype was counted a few times. The J gene is TRBJ2-1, the V gene TRBV5-1; 8 bases line up with TRBD1. This CDR3 spans 13 amino acids. The V segment lost 3 bases and the J segment 8 bases; nucleotides outside the gene matches: 4. CDR1 SGHRS and CDR2 YFSETQ come from the germline V gene. Here the CDR3 DNA reads TGCGCCAGCAGCTCGACAGGGGTTCATGAGCAGTTCTTC. Translation: CASSSTGVHEQFF.

The chain joins TRBV5-1 to TRBJ2-5; D not certain. V lost 0 bases to trimming and J lost 5 bases, with 11 bases between them. The CDR3 runs 14 residues. The germline CDR1 and CDR2 sequences are SGHRS and YFSETQ. CDR3 bases: TGCGCCAGCAGCTTGGGTATCGATCTGGAGACCCAGTACTTC. Translating gives CASSLGIDLETQYF.

The chain is built from TRBV28 and TRBJ1-1; maybe TRBD1 (5 bases). The CDR3 length is 16 residues. CDR1 is MDHEN and CDR2 is SYDVKM in the germline V gene. Trimming pared 5 bases from V and 0 bases from J, leaving 16 bases between. The CDR3 DNA reads TGTGCCAGCAGTCCCGTGCGGCAGGGACTGAACACTGAAGCTTTCTTT. This sequence encodes CASSPVRQGLNTEAFF.

This clonotype appeared a few times. V gene TRBV29-1 combines with J gene TRBJ2-5; D gene ambiguous. V shed 3 bases and J shed 2 bases, with 7 bases lying between them. The CDR3 covers 12 residues. Germline V lookup: CDR1 SQVTM, CDR2 ANQGSEA. The CDR3 sequence is CSVDVGQETQYF. The CDR3 DNA sequence: TGCAGCGTTGATGTGGGGCAAGAGACCCAGTACTTC.

The chain carries TRBV5-1 and TRBJ2-5, with 9 bases that match TRBD2. Germline V lookup: CDR1 SGHRS, CDR2 YFSETQ. V lost 1 base, J lost 0 bases, and 7 bases stayed unmatched. This CDR3 contains 17 residues. The CDR3 DNA follows: TGCGCCAGCAGCTTGATGGCTAGCGGGGCGTACCAAGAGACCCAGTACTTC. Protein sequence: CASSLMASGAYQETQYF.

This clonotype was picked up a small number of times. CDR3 sequence reads: CASTPPVGQGAAFF. Here the CDR3 DNA reads TGTGCCAGCACGCCCCCGGTGGGACAGGGGGCCGCTTTCTTT. The chain carries TRBV6-2 or TRBV6-3 and TRBJ1-1; 12 bases fit TRBD1. Germline V gives CDR1 MNHEY, CDR2 SVGEGT. The CDR3 contains 14 residues. Unmatched junction bases numbered 11, after V lost 7 bases and J lost 11 bases.

The V gene is TRBV24-1, the J gene TRBJ2-3; D possibly uses TRBD1 or TRBD2 (5 bases each). The length of the CDR3 is 15 residues. Germline CDR1 and CDR2: KGHDR and SFDVKD. V was trimmed by 8 bases and J by 2 bases, leaving 16 bases between them. The CDR3 here is CATNLQGRDTDTQYF. The CDR3 bases are TGTGCCACCAACCTCCAGGGACGAGACACAGATACGCAGTATTTT.

In this sample, this clonotype turned up a few times. The chain links TRBV20-1 to TRBJ2-5; maybe TRBD2 (6 bases). V lost 1 base and J 2 bases, leaving 11 bases between the germline ends. CDR1 and CDR2 (germline): DFQATT, SNEGSKA (reference sequence). The CDR3 consists of 14 residues. Written as DNA, the CDR3 is TGCAGTGCTAGAGTGGTAGCGGATCAAGAGACCCAGTACTTC. Translation gives CSARVVADQETQYF.

DNA of the CDR3: TGCGCCAGCAGCTTGGCAGGGGGTAGCCAAGAGACCCAGTACTTC. Translation: CASSLAGGSQETQYF. This chain uses TRBV5-1 with TRBJ2-5; 7 bases fit TRBD1. V was pared by 0 bases and J by 1 base, with 3 bases of the junction left unmatched. CDR3 length: 15 amino acids. From germline, CDR1 is SGHRS and CDR2 YFSETQ.

The gene calls are TRBV6-1 and TRBJ1-6; D unresolved. Germline V gene data show CDR1 as MNHNS and CDR2 as SASEGT. Trimming removed 6 bases from V and 0 bases from J, with 6 bases in between. This CDR3 region has 14 residues. CDR3 sequence: CASSGDSYNSPLHF. DNA for the CDR3: TGTGCCAGCAGCGGGGACTCCTATAATTCACCCCTCCACTTT.

This sequence joins TRBV24-1 and TRBJ1-5; D ambiguous. CDR3 length: 12 residues. In germline, CDR1 is KGHDR, CDR2 SFDVKD. V was pared by 4 bases and J by 4 bases, with 4 bases between. The CDR3 is CATSDLNQPQHF. The CDR3 nucleotides are TGTGCCACCAGTGACTTAAATCAGCCCCAGCATTTT.

This clonotype was observed a handful of times. The chain joins TRBV10-3 to TRBJ2-7, with no clear D. This CDR3 spans 13 amino acids. Trimming shortened V by 5 bases and J by 2 bases, and 10 bases separated the two germline ends. Germline V lookup: CDR1 ENHRY, CDR2 SYGVKD. The chain's CDR3 is CAISQAETYEQYF. CDR3 nucleotides: TGTGCCATCAGTCAGGCGGAGACCTACGAGCAGTACTTC.

This rearrangement joins TRBV9 to TRBJ1-4, with 10 bases that match TRBD1. With 2 bases clipped from V and 7 bases from J, the junction kept 11 bases outside the gene matches. CDR3 length equals 17 residues. Germline lookup yields CDR1 SGDLS and CDR2 YYNGEE. CDR3 sequence (DNA): TGTGCCAGCAGCGTGGGACAGGGGACGAGCGTCTTTGAAAAACTGTTTTTT. Amino acid sequence: CASSVGQGTSVFEKLFF.

The chain carries TRBV28 and TRBJ1-5; 9 bases line up with TRBD1. V was pared by 6 bases and J by 8 bases, with 23 bases of the junction left unmatched. The length of the CDR3 is 19 residues. Germline CDR1 is MDHEN and CDR2 is SYDVKM. CDR3 in amino acids: CASSTPSGTGGSFSKPQHF. CDR3 bases: TGTGCCAGCAGCACCCCGTCTGGCACAGGGGGCTCTTTCTCTAAGCCCCAGCATTTT. Full variable domain (missing parts from reference TRBV28 and TRBJ1-5): DVKVTQSSRYLVKRTGEKVFLECVQDMDHENMFWYRQDPGLGLRLIYFSYDVKMKEKGDIPEGYSVSREKKERFSLILESASTNQTSMYLCASSTPSGTGGSFSKPQHFGDGTRLSIL.

This clonotype has at least ten counts. The genes are TRBV6-4 and TRBJ2-1, with TRBD2 matching 14 bases. Germline values: CDR1 MRHNA, CDR2 SNTAGT. Trimming took 6 bases from V and 4 from J; bases not matched to a gene: 14. The CDR3 extends over 19 amino acids. Here the CDR3 DNA reads TGTGCCAGCAGAATTAGGTTCCCCGGGACTAGCGGGGGATACAATGAGCAGTTCTTC. It encodes CASRIRFPGTSGGYNEQFF.

This chain connects TRBV29-1 to TRBJ1-5; 10 nucleotides agree with TRBD1. V dropped 6 bases and J dropped 6; count of bases not matched to a gene: 5. Germline-derived CDR1 and CDR2 are SQVTM and ANQGSEA. CDR3 length equals 13 residues. The CDR3 coding sequence is TGCAGCGTGCGACAGGGGGCTAGTCAGCCCCAGCATTTT. Residues: CSVRQGASQPQHF.

This chain connects TRBV12-3 or TRBV12-4 to TRBJ2-7; possibly TRBD1 for D (6 bases). CDR3 length: 13 amino acids. V was shortened by 6 bases and J by 6 bases, with 15 bases between the two germline ends. The CDR3 DNA sequence: TGTGCCAGCAGCTCTTACAGGGTCGGCGAGCAGTACTTC. It encodes CASSSYRVGEQYF.

This clonotype was seen only a few times. The V call is TRBV29-1, the J call TRBJ2-7; the match to TRBD1 covers 7 bases. The CDR3 spans 11 residues. Germline values: CDR1 SQVTM, CDR2 ANQGSEA. The V and J ends lost 7 bases and 4 bases, in that order; junction bases with no gene match: 4. CDR3 sequence (DNA): TGCAGCGCGACGGGACAGTACGAGCAGTACTTC. Translated: CSATGQYEQYF.

This chain joins TRBV6-2 or TRBV6-3 and TRBJ1-1, with 8 positions matching TRBD1. Germline-derived CDR1 and CDR2 are MNHEY and SVGEGT. J lost 7 bases, V lost 2 bases, and 9 bases had no gene match. The length of the CDR3 is 15 residues. Here the CDR3 reads CASSYPRGRKNEAFF. DNA for the CDR3: TGTGCCAGCAGTTACCCCAGGGGGCGTAAAAATGAAGCTTTCTTT.

The chain combines TRBV28 with TRBJ2-3; 7 nucleotides agree with TRBD2. The trim removed 5 bases at V and 4 bases at J, leaving 6 bases unmatched. The CDR3 has 14 residues. Per the germline V gene, CDR1 is MDHEN and CDR2 is SYDVKM. This CDR3 is CASSELLASDTQYF. Written as DNA, the CDR3 is TGTGCCAGCAGTGAACTACTAGCGTCAGATACGCAGTATTTT.

This clonotype was detected a few times. The V and J genes are TRBV4-3 and TRBJ2-3; the D gene is possibly TRBD2 (5 bases). V dropped 4 bases and J dropped 2 bases, with 7 bases sitting between them. The CDR3 covers 13 residues. From germline, CDR1 is LGHNA and CDR2 YSLEER. For the CDR3, the DNA is TGCGCCAGCAGCCCGGGGTACACAGATACGCAGTATTTT. Amino acids: CASSPGYTDTQYF.

This rearrangement joins TRBV20-1 to TRBJ2-7, with D possibly being TRBD2 (6 bases). This CDR3 has 14 amino acids. Per germline, CDR1 DFQATT and CDR2 SNEGSKA (reference sequence). With 3 bases removed from V and 2 bases from J, the gap between germline ends came to 14 bases. CDR3 bases: TGCAGTGCTAGGGACCGGGACTCAACCTACGAGCAGTACTTC. It encodes CSARDRDSTYEQYF.

The V call is TRBV5-1, the J call TRBJ1-1; D remains unclear. This CDR3 is built from 14 residues. Germline CDR1 SGHRS, CDR2 YFSETQ. V was trimmed by 4 bases and J by 0 bases, leaving 10 bases between them. DNA for the CDR3: TGCGCCAGCAGCCCGGAGCAGGTGAACACTGAAGCTTTCTTT. This gives the protein CASSPEQVNTEAFF.

A few counts support this clonotype. V usage is TRBV10-3 and J usage is TRBJ1-1, with D possibly TRBD1 on 6 matching bases. The CDR3 is 13 amino acids. Germline V CDR1 and CDR2: ENHRY, SYGVKD. Trimming took off 7 bases at V and 1 base at J, with 10 bases between the two ends. CDR3 sequence: CAIMTGSNTEAFF. CDR3 coding DNA: TGTGCCATCATGACAGGTTCGAACACTGAAGCTTTCTTT.

The V and J genes are TRBV29-1 and TRBJ2-2, with D perhaps matching TRBD1 or TRBD2 (5 bases each). This CDR3 spans 13 amino acids. The V end lost 6 bases, the J end lost 2 bases, and 10 bases lay between the germline ends. From germline, CDR1 is SQVTM and CDR2 ANQGSEA. CDR3 protein: CSVGDGNTGELFF. The CDR3 DNA sequence: TGCAGCGTGGGGGACGGAAACACCGGGGAGCTGTTTTTT.